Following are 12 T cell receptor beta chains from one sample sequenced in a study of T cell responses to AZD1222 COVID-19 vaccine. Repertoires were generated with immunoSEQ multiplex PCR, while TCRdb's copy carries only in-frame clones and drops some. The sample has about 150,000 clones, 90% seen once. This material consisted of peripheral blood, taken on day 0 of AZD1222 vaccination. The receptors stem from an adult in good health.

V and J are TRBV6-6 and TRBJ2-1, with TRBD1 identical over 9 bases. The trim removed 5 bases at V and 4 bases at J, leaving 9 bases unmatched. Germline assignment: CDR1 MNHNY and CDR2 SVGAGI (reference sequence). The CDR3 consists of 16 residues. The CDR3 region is CASSRDPGQGYNEQFF. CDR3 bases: TGTGCCAGCAGTCGAGATCCGGGACAGGGATACAATGAGCAGTTCTTC.

The CDR3 loop is CASSMRTNNEQFF. The CDR3 coding sequence is TGTGCCAGTAGTATGCGGACCAACAATGAGCAGTTCTTC. V gene TRBV19 combines with J gene TRBJ2-1, with D uncertain. Trimming took off 3 bases at V and 5 bases at J, with 8 bases between the two ends. The CDR3 extends over 13 amino acids. Per germline, CDR1 LNHDA and CDR2 SQIVND (reference sequence).

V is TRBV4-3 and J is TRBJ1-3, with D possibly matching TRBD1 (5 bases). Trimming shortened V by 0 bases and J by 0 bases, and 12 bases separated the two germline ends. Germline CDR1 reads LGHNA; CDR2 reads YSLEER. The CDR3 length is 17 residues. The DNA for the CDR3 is TGCGCCAGCAGCCAAGATTTTGGGACTCTCTCTGGAAACACCATATATTTT. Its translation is CASSQDFGTLSGNTIYF.

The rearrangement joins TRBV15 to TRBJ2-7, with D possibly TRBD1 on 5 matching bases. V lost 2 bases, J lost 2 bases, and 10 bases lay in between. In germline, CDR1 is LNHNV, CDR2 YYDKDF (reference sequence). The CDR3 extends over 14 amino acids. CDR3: CATSRRQLPYEQYF. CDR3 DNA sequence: TGTGCCACCAGCAGAAGACAGCTACCCTACGAGCAGTACTTC.

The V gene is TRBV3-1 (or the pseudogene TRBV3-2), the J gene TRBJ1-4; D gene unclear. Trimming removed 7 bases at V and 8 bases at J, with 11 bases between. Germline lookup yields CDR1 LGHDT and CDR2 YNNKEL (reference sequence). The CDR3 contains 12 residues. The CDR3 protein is CASNGGGEKLFF. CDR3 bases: TGTGCCAGCAACGGAGGTGGAGAAAAACTGTTTTTT.

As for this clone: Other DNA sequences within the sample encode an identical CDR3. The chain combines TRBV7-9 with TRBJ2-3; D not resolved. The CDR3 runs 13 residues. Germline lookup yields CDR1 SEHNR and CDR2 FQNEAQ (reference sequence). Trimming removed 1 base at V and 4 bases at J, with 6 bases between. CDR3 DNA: TGTGCCAGCAGCTTAGGCGGCGCAGATACGCAGTATTTT. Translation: CASSLGGADTQYF.

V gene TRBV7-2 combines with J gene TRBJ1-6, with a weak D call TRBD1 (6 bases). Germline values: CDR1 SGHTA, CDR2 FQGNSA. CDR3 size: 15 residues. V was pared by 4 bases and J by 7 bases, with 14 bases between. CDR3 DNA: TGTGCCAGCAGCTACCAGACAGGAAACAATTCACCCCTCCACTTT. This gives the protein CASSYQTGNNSPLHF. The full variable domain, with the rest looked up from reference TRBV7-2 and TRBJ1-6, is GAGVSQSPSNKVTEKGKDVELRCDPISGHTALYWYRQSLGQGLEFLIYFQGNSAPDKSGLPSDRFSAERTGGSVSTLTIQRTQQEDSAVYLCASSYQTGNNSPLHFGNGTRLTVT.

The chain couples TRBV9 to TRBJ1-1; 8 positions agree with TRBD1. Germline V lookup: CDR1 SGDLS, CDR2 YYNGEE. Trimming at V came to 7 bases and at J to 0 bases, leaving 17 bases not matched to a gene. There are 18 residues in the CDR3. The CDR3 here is CASGLTAGGPSLNTEAFF. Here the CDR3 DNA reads TGTGCCAGCGGCCTCACCGCAGGGGGCCCATCATTGAACACTGAAGCTTTCTTT.

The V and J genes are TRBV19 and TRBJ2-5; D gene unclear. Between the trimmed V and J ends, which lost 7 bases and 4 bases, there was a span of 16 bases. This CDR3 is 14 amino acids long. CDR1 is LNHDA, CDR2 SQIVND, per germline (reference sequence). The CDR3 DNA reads TGTGCCAGTACCCCTGGGTCCGGCCCAGAGACCCAGTACTTC. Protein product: CASTPGSGPETQYF.

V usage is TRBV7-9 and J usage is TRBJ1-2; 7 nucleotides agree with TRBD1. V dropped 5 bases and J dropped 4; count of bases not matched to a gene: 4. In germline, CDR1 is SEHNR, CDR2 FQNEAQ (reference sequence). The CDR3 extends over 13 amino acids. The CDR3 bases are TGTGCCAGCAGCATGACAGGGAGCTATGGCTACACCTTC. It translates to CASSMTGSYGYTF.

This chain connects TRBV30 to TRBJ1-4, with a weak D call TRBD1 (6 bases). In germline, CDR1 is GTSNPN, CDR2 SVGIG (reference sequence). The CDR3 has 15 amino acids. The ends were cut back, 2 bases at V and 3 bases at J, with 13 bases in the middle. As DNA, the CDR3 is TGTGCCTGGAGTCTTTCGGGACAATCTAATGAAAAACTGTTTTTT. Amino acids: CAWSLSGQSNEKLFF.

DNA for the CDR3: TGCGCCAGCAGCTACCGACAGGGAAACTATGGCTACACCTTC. Translating gives CASSYRQGNYGYTF. The V call is TRBV5-1, the J call TRBJ1-2, with 7 bases aligning to TRBD1. V lost 3 bases and J lost 2; bases outside the gene matches: 4. The CDR3 is made up of 14 amino acids. Looked up from germline, CDR1 is SGHRS and CDR2 is YFSETQ.